The sequence of this T cell receptor (beta chain) was determined in a study of PD-1 blockade in classical Hodgkin lymphoma. On the study more broadly: Every 2 weeks, patients had 3 mg/kg nivolumab intravenously.

Method: immunoSEQ multiplex PCR; TCRdb's copy keeps in-frame clones and lacks some. The repertoire has 35,000 to 45,000 clones, about 90% of them found once; the top ten carry 7% to 9%. Concerning this clone: Its antigen is unknown.

Each of the patients experienced relapse following autologous stem cell transplantation, and their brentuximab vedotin exposure differed. CDR1 is SGHRS and CDR2 is YFSETQ in the germline V gene. J gave up 5 bases and V 4 bases, and 5 bases lay outside the gene matches. The CDR3 covers 14 residues. General study findings and limits: CD8+ TCR diversity did not rise significantly by C4D1, unlike CD4+.

The source is a human donor with classical Hodgkin lymphoma. This chain joins TRBV5-1 and TRBJ2-1, with TRBD1 matching over 8 bases. Sequences were derived from peripheral blood mononuclear cells (PBMCs), sampled before the second cycle of nivolumab. The CDR3 protein is CASSPGTGHNEQFF. The CDR3 DNA sequence: TGCGCCAGCAGCCCCGGGACAGGTCACAATGAGCAGTTCTTC.